The 8 T cell receptor beta chains reported below all come from one sample, sequenced in a study of blood T cell repertoires in COVID-19. Method: immunoSEQ multiplex PCR; TCRdb's copy keeps in-frame clones and lacks some. Of a few hundred thousand clones in the sample, about 79% were seen once. The sample was peripheral blood. These receptors all come from a man aged 40-50 years who had recovered from COVID-19.

This chain uses TRBV7-2 with TRBJ2-3; perhaps TRBD1 as D (6 bases). The CDR3 totals 12 residues. Germline V CDR1 and CDR2: SGHTA, FQGNSA. V lost 5 bases and J 10 bases, leaving 13 bases between the germline ends. For the CDR3, the DNA is TGTGCCAGCAGCCTTGACAGGCAGGCGCAGTATTTT. Encoded protein: CASSLDRQAQYF. The entire variable domain, with the rest obtained from reference TRBV7-2 and TRBJ2-3, is as follows: GAGVSQSPSNKVTEKGKDVELRCDPISGHTALYWYRQSLGQGLEFLIYFQGNSAPDKSGLPSDRFSAERTGGSVSTLTIQRTQQEDSAVYLCASSLDRQAQYFGPGTRLTVL.

The chain combines TRBV5-1 with TRBJ1-1; D unresolved. The CDR3 spans 13 residues. The germline gives CDR1 SGHRS, CDR2 YFSETQ. Trimming took off 2 bases at V and 3 bases at J, with 8 bases between the two ends. CDR3 in amino acids: CASSFVADTEAFF. As DNA, the CDR3 is TGCGCCAGCAGCTTTGTGGCAGACACTGAAGCTTTCTTT.

The rearrangement uses TRBV6-1 and TRBJ1-5; D gene uncertain. V lost 4 bases, J lost 6 bases, and 16 bases lay in between. Germline-derived CDR1 and CDR2 are MNHNS and SASEGT. The CDR3 contains 15 residues. The chain's CDR3 is CASSAATVSGQPQHF. The CDR3 DNA sequence: TGTGCCAGCAGTGCAGCCACAGTGTCAGGTCAGCCCCAGCATTTT.

The genes are TRBV5-4 and TRBJ2-7; a weak D match, TRBD1 (6 bases). The germline gives CDR1 SGHNT, CDR2 YYREEE (reference sequence). Trimming stripped 4 bases from V and 4 bases from J, with 21 bases between. The CDR3 runs to 16 residues. CDR3 sequence (DNA): TGTGCCAGCAGCGGAACCGTACAGGGTGGGGCGTACGAGCAGTACTTC. Its protein product is CASSGTVQGGAYEQYF.

The rearrangement links TRBV5-1 to TRBJ2-5; D might be TRBD1 (6 bases). The V gene lost 6 bases and the J gene lost 2 bases, with 11 bases spanning the gap. CDR1 is SGHRS and CDR2 is YFSETQ in the germline V gene. The CDR3 has 13 amino acids. As DNA, the CDR3 is TGCGCCAGCACCCGACAGGATCAAGAGACCCAGTACTTC. This codes for CASTRQDQETQYF.

The V gene is TRBV10-3, the J gene TRBJ2-3, with 10 bases matching TRBD2. The V gene end was trimmed by 6 bases and the J gene end by 5 bases; junction bases not matched to a gene: 11. The CDR3 runs to 16 residues. Germline CDR1 is ENHRY and CDR2 is SYGVKD. The CDR3 DNA is TGTGCCATCAGGGGGGGGAGCGGGAGGGCCATAGATACGCAGTATTTT. This sequence encodes CAIRGGSGRAIDTQYF.

V is TRBV28 and J is TRBJ2-3, with 13 positions matching TRBD2. Germline lookup yields CDR1 MDHEN and CDR2 SYDVKM. This CDR3 contains 15 residues. Losses at the gene ends were 10 bases for V and 5 bases for J; bases not matched to a gene: 9. The CDR3 bases are TGTGCCACCCGGACTAGCGGGAGAGGTGGAGATACGCAGTATTTT. As protein: CATRTSGRGGDTQYF.

V and J are TRBV7-2 and TRBJ2-1, with 11 bases matching TRBD1. This CDR3 contains 16 residues. V was pared by 4 bases and J by 6 bases, with 8 bases of the junction left unmatched. CDR1 is SGHTA, CDR2 FQGNSA, per germline. DNA for the CDR3: TGTGCCAGCAGCTCGTCCCGGGACAGGGGGGGCAATGAGCAGTTCTTC. Its translation is CASSSSRDRGGNEQFF.